What follows are 24 T cell receptor delta chains derived from one specimen sequenced in a study of gamma-delta T cells after stem cell transplantation. TCRdb re-called the RT-PCR reads using CATT. The repertoire consists of about 3,000 delta-chain clones, with 2.7% occurring once and the leading ten covering roughly a fifth. What was sequenced was gamma-delta T cells. These receptors were taken from a human donor. It is not recorded whose cells these are; they may come from a transplant donor.

This clone is termed medium-sized. The V call is TRDV2, the J call TRDJ1; D is undetermined. CDR3 size: 14 residues. Germline CDR1 and CDR2: GEAIGNYY and EKD. Trimming cost V 3 bases and J 6 bases, with 16 bases left between them. CDR3 loop: CACDVLREGYKLIF. The CDR3 DNA sequence: TGTGCCTGTGACGTACTTCGGGAGGGGTATAAACTCATCTTT.

A word on this clone: The protein TCRdb lists belongs to a much larger clone and differs from this DNA's translation at residue 8, which points to a read error; the protein shown is made from the DNA. This sequence joins TRDV2 and TRDJ1; 8 positions match TRDD3. This CDR3 region has 16 residues. The germline gives CDR1 GEAIGNYY, CDR2 EKD. V shed 3 bases and J 0 bases; nucleotides not matched to a gene: 8. CDR3 loop: CACDPLGAEYTDKLIF. As DNA, the CDR3 is TGTGCCTGTGACCCACTGGGGGCTGAATACACCGATAAACTCATCTTT.

Turning to this clone: TCRdb attributes to this sequence the protein of a much larger clone, which differs from the DNA translation at residue 14; a read error is likely, and the protein displayed is translated from the DNA. The chain couples TRDV2 to TRDJ1; 11 nucleotides align to TRDD3. This CDR3 contains 16 residues. Per the germline V gene, CDR1 is GEAIGNYY and CDR2 is EKD. The CDR3 sequence is CACDKLGDTNTDKFIF. The CDR3 nucleotides are TGTGCCTGTGACAAGTTGGGGGATACGAACACCGATAAATTCATCTTT.

Regarding this clone: The translation of this DNA and the TCRdb protein of a much larger clone differ at residue 4, probably owing to a read error; the protein shown here is translated from the DNA. The chain joins TRDV2 to TRDJ2; the match to TRDD3 covers 10 bases. Germline lookup yields CDR1 GEAIGNYY and CDR2 EKD. V shed 5 bases, J shed 8 bases, and the junction held 16 bases outside the gene matches. This CDR3 region has 17 residues. The CDR3 DNA reads TGTGCCTGTGGCCCTCTTACTGGGGGATCCCGCTCCGCACAACTCTTCTTT. It is translated as CACGPLTGGSRSAQLFF.

As to this clone: The protein given by TCRdb reflects a much larger clone and differs at residue 10 from this DNA's translation, likely from a read error; the protein shown is the DNA's translation. The chain uses TRDV2 and TRDJ3; D ambiguous. Looked up from germline, CDR1 is GEAIGNYY and CDR2 is EKD. The CDR3 covers 18 residues. Deletions cut 3 bases from V and 2 bases from J, with 16 bases between. CDR3 nucleotide sequence: TGTGCCTGTGACCCGGTCGCAGGAGACCCCTGGGACACCCGACAGATGTTTTTC. It is translated as CACDPVAGDPWDTRQMFF.

Worth noting for this clone: It is likely a read error: a sequence one base away is far more abundant. The chain recombines TRDV2 with TRDJ1, with 8 nucleotides matching TRDD3. The CDR3 contains 14 residues. The trim removed 3 bases at V and 6 bases at J, leaving 8 bases unmatched. CDR1 GEAIGNYY and CDR2 EKD come from the germline V gene. The CDR3 sequence: CACDPVPGDNKLIF. The CDR3 DNA sequence: TGTGCCTGTGACCCGGTACCGGGGGATAATAAACTCATCTTT.

This clone is medium-sized. This likely reflects a read error, since a far larger clone is one base away. The V gene is TRDV2, the J gene TRDJ1, with TRDD2 identical over 9 bases. J gave up 0 bases and V 3 bases, and 16 bases lay outside the gene matches. The V gene's germline CDR1 is GEAIGNYY and CDR2 EKD. The CDR3 sequence is 19 residues long. The CDR3 coding sequence is TGTGCCTGTGACCCCCTTCCTACTGAACTGGGGTCCAACACCGATAAACTCATCTTT. It encodes CACDPLPTELGSNTDKLIF.

This clone was seen only a few times. TCRdb attributes to this sequence the protein of a much larger clone, which differs from the DNA translation at residue 12; a read error is likely, and the protein displayed is translated from the DNA. The chain has TRDV2 and TRDJ1, with D hard to call. This CDR3 region has 15 residues. Germline V gene data show CDR1 as GEAIGNYY and CDR2 as EKD. The CDR3 DNA is TGTGCCTGTGACACCGTTGGAAGGTACACCGATAGACTCATCTTT. Translating it yields CACDTVGRYTDRLIF.

This clone rates as medium-sized. A much larger clone lies a single base off, so this may be a read error. The chain combines TRDV2 with TRDJ1, with 7 nucleotides matching TRDD3. Per the germline V gene, CDR1 is GEAIGNYY and CDR2 is EKD. This CDR3 has 17 residues. CDR3 nucleotides: TGTGCCTATGACACCGTGCTGGGGGCCTCGTACACCGATAAACTCATCTTT. It is translated as CAYDTVLGASYTDKLIF.

By share of the sample, this clone is large (0.1 to 1%). In the same sample, other DNA sequences code for this CDR3. The J gene is TRDJ3, the V gene TRDV2, with D possibly being TRDD3 (5 bases). The CDR3 has 18 residues. The V end was cut by 0 bases, the J end by 0 bases, with 11 bases between. In germline, CDR1 is GEAIGNYY, CDR2 EKD. This CDR3 is CACDTGGPSSWDTRQMFF. DNA for the CDR3: TGTGCCTGTGACACCGGGGGGCCGAGCTCCTGGGACACCCGACAGATGTTTTTC.

By share, this clone ranks as medium-sized. This chain uses TRDV2 with TRDJ1; maybe TRDD3 (6 bases). Germline V gene lookup returns CDR1 GEAIGNYY and CDR2 EKD. The CDR3 runs to 15 residues. V dropped 1 base and J dropped 8 bases, with 19 bases sitting between them. The CDR3 region is CACDTVGGIDGKLIF. The CDR3 DNA sequence: TGTGCCTGTGACACTGTTGGGGGTATAGACGGAAAACTCATCTTT.

This clone is labeled as medium-sized (0.01 to 0.1%). The chain carries TRDV2 and TRDJ1; TRDD3 matches at 13 bases. The V and J ends lost 3 bases and 1 base, in that order; junction bases with no gene match: 10. The CDR3 extends over 18 amino acids. Germline loops: CDR1 GEAIGNYY, CDR2 EKD. In nucleotides, the CDR3 is TGTGCCTGTGACCGACTGGGGGATACGCAAGCCCTCACCGATAAACTCATCTTT. Amino acid sequence: CACDRLGDTQALTDKLIF.

Notes on this clone: The protein TCRdb gives is from a much larger clone and does not agree with this DNA's translation at residue 11, likely a read error; the protein shown here comes from the DNA. The chain carries TRDV2 and TRDJ1; 11 nucleotides match TRDD3. CDR3 length: 18 amino acids. J gave up 0 bases and V 7 bases, and 15 bases lay outside the gene matches. The V gene's germline CDR1 is GEAIGNYY and CDR2 EKD. CDR3 in DNA: TGTGCCTGCGACTCCTTACTGGGGGATATGTCCGACACCGATAAACTCATCTTT. It yields the protein CACDSLLGDMSDTDKLIF.

This clone was picked up a small number of times. A clone one base away is much larger, so this may be a read error. The rearrangement links TRDV2 to TRDJ3; the match to TRDD3 covers 12 bases. With 0 bases clipped from V and 2 bases from J, the junction kept 13 bases outside the gene matches. Per germline, CDR1 GEAIGNYY and CDR2 EKD. The CDR3 runs to 22 residues. As DNA, the CDR3 is TGTGCCTGTGACACCGCCTATACTGGGGGATACACTGCCCCCTGGGACACCCGACAGATGTTTTTC. Protein: CACDTAYTGGYTAPWDTRQMFF.

A remark on this clone: A single base is all that separates this from a far larger clone, so a read error is likely. The chain links TRDV2 to TRDJ3; 12 nucleotides align to TRDD3. From germline, CDR1 is GEAIGNYY and CDR2 EKD. J gave up 0 bases and V 2 bases, and 16 bases lay outside the gene matches. The CDR3 length is 23 residues. CDR3 DNA sequence: TGTGCCTGTGACATCGTGTTGACTGGGGGATACCCTATGGGCTCCTGGGACACCCGACAGATGTTTTTC. It is translated as CACDIVLTGGYPMGSWDTRQMFF.

A few counts support this clone. TCRdb's listed protein matches a much larger clone and diverges from this DNA's translation at residue 9, likely through a read error; the protein shown comes from the DNA. The rearrangement uses TRDV2 and TRDJ1, with 9 bases aligning to TRDD2. The CDR3 runs to 19 residues. V was pared by 3 bases and J by 0 bases, with 16 bases of the junction left unmatched. Per the germline V gene, CDR1 is GEAIGNYY and CDR2 is EKD. This CDR3 is CACDSLPTKLGSNTDKLIF. DNA of the CDR3: TGTGCCTGTGACTCCCTTCCTACTAAACTGGGGTCCAACACCGATAAACTCATCTTT.

This clone has a handful of counts. This sequence joins TRDV2 and TRDJ1; the D gene is possibly TRDD3 (5 bases). Germline V lookup: CDR1 GEAIGNYY, CDR2 EKD. Trimming shortened V by 4 bases and J by 0 bases, and 32 bases separated the two germline ends. The CDR3 loop spans 21 amino acids. The CDR3 DNA reads as TGTGCCTGTGATCCGCTTACTGGAACCCGCCCACCGCGGCAAGACACCGATAAACTCATCTTT. This encodes CACDPLTGTRPPRQDTDKLIF.

In this sample, this clone turned up a few times. The TCRdb protein comes from a much larger clone and disagrees with this DNA's translation at residue 7, likely due to a read error; the protein given here is derived from the DNA. The chain employs TRDV2 and TRDJ1; tentatively, D is TRDD3 (6 bases). The CDR3 runs 15 residues. Trimming left V 3 bases short and J 1 base short, with 14 bases between. CDR1 is GEAIGNYY and CDR2 is EKD in the germline V gene. This CDR3 reads CACDGLRDSTDKLIF. For the CDR3, the DNA is TGTGCCTGTGACGGACTGAGGGATAGCACCGATAAACTCATCTTT.

Of note for this clone: A far larger clone is just one base off, so this is likely a read error. The same CDR3 also results from other DNA sequences found in this sample. The chain recombines TRDV2 with TRDJ1; D is unresolved. CDR1 is GEAIGNYY, CDR2 EKD, per germline. The CDR3 sequence is 18 residues long. The CDR3 loop is CACDTLSGPSTYTDKLIF. The CDR3 nucleotides read TGTGCCTGTGACACCTTGTCCGGTCCCTCTACATACACCGATAAACTCATATTT.

With regard to this clone: This likely stems from a read error, as it lies one base from a far larger clone. Other DNA sequences of this sample code for an identical CDR3. The V gene is TRDV2, the J gene TRDJ1, with 13 bases lining up with TRDD3. V trimming: 3 bases; J trimming: 5 bases; junction bases outside the gene matches: 17. This CDR3 has 19 residues. Per the germline V gene, CDR1 is GEAIGNYY and CDR2 is EKD. The CDR3: CACDAVRTGGYGWADKLIF. CDR3 sequence (DNA): TGTGCCTGTGACGCGGTCCGTACTGGGGGATACGGTTGGGCTGATAAACTCATCTTT.

Turning to this clone: TCRdb records a much larger clone's protein for this DNA, with a difference at residue 4 that likely arises from a read error; the protein given is the translation of the DNA. The V call is TRDV2, the J call TRDJ1, with 10 bases lining up with TRDD3. The CDR3 is 19 amino acids. Germline values: CDR1 GEAIGNYY, CDR2 EKD. Here the CDR3 reads CACGTVGRLGDRKADKLIF. The DNA for the CDR3 is TGTGCCTGTGGCACCGTCGGTAGACTGGGGGATCGAAAGGCCGATAAACTCATCTTT.

The table lists this clone with a few counts. A much more abundant neighbour one base away suggests this may be a read error. The sample carries other DNA sequences with the same CDR3. V gene TRDV2 combines with J gene TRDJ1; D is perhaps TRDD3 (5 bases). The CDR3 is 17 residues long. From germline, CDR1 is GEAIGNYY and CDR2 EKD. The CDR3 DNA follows: TGTGCCTGTGACACTGCTCAAGGGGGGTACCAAACGTATAAGCTCATCTTT. The encoded protein is CACDTAQGGYQTYKLIF.

This clone was observed a few times. The mismatch at residue 5 between this DNA's translation and the TCRdb protein of a much larger clone likely reflects a read error; the protein shown is translated from the DNA. The V gene is TRDV2, the J gene TRDJ1; the D gene could be TRDD2 or TRDD3 (6 bases each). The CDR3 totals 16 residues. The germline gives CDR1 GEAIGNYY, CDR2 EKD. Between the trimmed V and J ends, which lost 3 bases and 0 bases, there was a span of 16 bases. CDR3 sequence reads: CACDFLSTGNTDKLIF. The CDR3 bases are TGTGCCTGTGACTTCCTAAGTACTGGGAACACCGATAAACTCATCTTT.

About this clone: The amino acid sequence in TCRdb belongs to a much larger clone and departs from this DNA's translation at residue 10, likely a sequencing read error; the sequence shown is translated from the DNA. The gene calls are TRDV2 and TRDJ1; TRDD3 agrees at 10 bases. V trimming: 3 bases; J trimming: 3 bases; junction bases outside the gene matches: 21. This CDR3 contains 20 residues. Germline V gene data show CDR1 as GEAIGNYY and CDR2 as EKD. The DNA for the CDR3 is TGTGCCTGTGACCCGATGGGGCTACAGCCTGGGGGATATAGTCCCGATAAACTCATCTTT. It encodes CACDPMGLQPGGYSPDKLIF.